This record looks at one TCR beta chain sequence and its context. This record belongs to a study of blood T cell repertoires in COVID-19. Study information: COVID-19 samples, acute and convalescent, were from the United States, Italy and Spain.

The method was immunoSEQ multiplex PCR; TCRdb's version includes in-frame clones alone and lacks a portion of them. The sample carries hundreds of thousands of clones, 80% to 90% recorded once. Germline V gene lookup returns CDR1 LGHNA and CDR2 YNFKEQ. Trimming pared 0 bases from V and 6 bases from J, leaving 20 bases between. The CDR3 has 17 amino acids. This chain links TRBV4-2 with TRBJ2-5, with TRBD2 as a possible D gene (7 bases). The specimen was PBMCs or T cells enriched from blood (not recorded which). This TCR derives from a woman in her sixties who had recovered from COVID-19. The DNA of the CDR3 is TGTGCCAGCAGCCAAGATGTGGGGGGGCTGAGTGGGAAGACCCAGTACTTC. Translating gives CASSQDVGGLSGKTQYF.